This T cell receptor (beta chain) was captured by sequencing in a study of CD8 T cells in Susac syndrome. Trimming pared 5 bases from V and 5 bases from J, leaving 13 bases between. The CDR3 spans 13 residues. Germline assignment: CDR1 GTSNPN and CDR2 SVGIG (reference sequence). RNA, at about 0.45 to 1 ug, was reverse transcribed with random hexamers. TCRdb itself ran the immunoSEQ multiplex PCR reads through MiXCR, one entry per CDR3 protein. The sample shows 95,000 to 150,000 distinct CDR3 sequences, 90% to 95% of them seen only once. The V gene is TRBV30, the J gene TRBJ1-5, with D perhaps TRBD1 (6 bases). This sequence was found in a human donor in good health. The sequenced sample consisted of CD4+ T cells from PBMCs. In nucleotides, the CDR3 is TGTGCCTGGCAACAGGGATTGGATCAGCCCCAGCATTTT. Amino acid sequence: CAWQQGLDQPQHF.